This passage covers 20 T cell receptor beta chains from one sample sequenced in a study of T cell responses to AZD1222 COVID-19 vaccine. Libraries were prepared by immunoSEQ multiplex PCR; TCRdb keeps only in-frame clonotypes and omits some of them. The sample yields more than 250,000 clones, 93% seen once. The sample here was peripheral blood, taken on day 0 of AZD1222 vaccination. The source of these receptors is an adult in good health.

Here the CDR3 DNA reads TGTGCCAGTAGTAGCACCCCGCGGGGGATCTCCTACGAGCAGTACTTC. Residues: CASSSTPRGISYEQYF. The chain employs TRBV19 and TRBJ2-7, with 7 bases fitting TRBD2. J gave up 0 bases and V 4 bases, and 9 bases lay outside the gene matches. CDR1 and CDR2 from the germline V gene are LNHDA and SQIVND (reference sequence). CDR3 size: 16 residues. The variable domain in full, completed from reference TRBV19 and TRBJ2-7, reads DGGITQSPKYLFRKEGQNVTLSCEQNLNHDAMYWYRQDPGQGLRLIYYSQIVNDFQKGDIAEGYSVSREKKESFPLTVTSAQKNPTAFYLCASSSTPRGISYEQYFGPGTRLTVT.

The chain couples TRBV4-3 to TRBJ2-1; 9 positions match TRBD2. This CDR3 is 14 amino acids long. J lost 7 bases, V lost 3 bases, and 4 bases had no gene match. Germline CDR1 and CDR2: LGHNA and YSLEER. The CDR3 region is CASSHGLAMNEQFF. The CDR3 bases are TGCGCCAGCAGCCACGGACTAGCGATGAATGAGCAGTTCTTC.

This sequence joins TRBV7-8 and TRBJ2-7; D assignment may be TRBD1 or TRBD2 (5 bases each). V lost 5 bases, J lost 9 bases, and 14 bases lay in between. Germline-derived CDR1 and CDR2 are SGHVS and FQNEAQ. CDR3 length: 12 residues. CDR3: CASSPIAGAQYF. The CDR3 region has the DNA TGTGCCAGCAGCCCGATCGCCGGGGCGCAGTACTTC.

The chain combines TRBV4-1 with TRBJ1-3; D possibly corresponds to TRBD1 (5 bases). This CDR3 is 16 amino acids long. V dropped 4 bases and J dropped 0 bases, with 13 bases sitting between them. From germline, CDR1 is MGHRA and CDR2 YSYEKL. The CDR3 DNA reads TGCGCCAGCAGCCTGGGACGGGGGAGCTCTGGAAACACCATATATTTT. Translating it yields CASSLGRGSSGNTIYF.

This sequence joins TRBV5-1 and TRBJ2-1; D not resolved. Germline CDR1 and CDR2: SGHRS and YFSETQ. This CDR3 is built from 14 residues. V lost 6 bases and J lost 0, with 10 bases in between. Here the CDR3 reads CASTALPSYNEQFF. The CDR3 DNA follows: TGCGCCAGCACTGCTTTACCCTCCTACAATGAGCAGTTCTTC. The full variable domain, in which reference TRBV5-1 and TRBJ2-1 provide the parts outside the CDR3, is KAGVTQTPRYLIKTRGQQVTLSCSPISGHRSVSWYQQTPGQGLQFLFEYFSETQRNKGNFPGRFSGRQFSNSRSEMNVSTLELGDSALYLCASTALPSYNEQFFGPGTRLTVL.

V and J are TRBV11-2 and TRBJ1-2; no definite D call. CDR1 SGHAT and CDR2 FQNNGV come from the germline V gene. Trimming shortened V by 1 base and J by 3 bases, and 9 bases separated the two germline ends. This CDR3 spans 14 amino acids. CDR3 sequence (DNA): TGTGCCAGCAGCTTAGGAACAGCTCACTATGGCTACACCTTC. Protein sequence: CASSLGTAHYGYTF.

CDR3 loop: CASSLSNPGLAADTQYF. As DNA, the CDR3 is TGTGCCAGCAGTTTATCCAACCCGGGACTAGCGGCAGATACGCAGTATTTT. The rearrangement uses TRBV27 and TRBJ2-3; 11 bases map to TRBD2. The CDR3 is 17 amino acids. After removal of 0 bases from V and 4 bases from J, the junction contained 6 bases not matched to a gene. Looked up from germline, CDR1 is MNHEY and CDR2 is SMNVEV (reference sequence).

The V call is TRBV25-1, the J call TRBJ1-1; 8 bases fit TRBD1. This CDR3 is 15 amino acids long. Per germline, CDR1 MGHDK and CDR2 SYGVNS. J gave up 1 base and V 3 bases, and 4 bases lay outside the gene matches. The CDR3 loop is CASSDPGQGNTEAFF. The CDR3 DNA is TGTGCCAGCAGTGACCCCGGACAGGGGAACACTGAAGCTTTCTTT.

The chain carries TRBV28 and TRBJ1-2; D unresolved. V lost 3 bases to trimming and J lost 8 bases, with 10 bases between them. Looked up from germline, CDR1 is MDHEN and CDR2 is SYDVKM. The CDR3 spans 12 residues. The CDR3 region has the DNA TGTGCCAGCAGTTTTCTGGGTATAGGCTACACCTTC. It is translated as CASSFLGIGYTF.

V gene TRBV11-1 combines with J gene TRBJ1-1; D is undetermined. Trimming removed 6 bases at V and 0 bases at J, with 2 bases between. This CDR3 has 11 residues. CDR1 and CDR2 (germline): SGHAT, FQDESV (reference sequence). This CDR3 reads CASSLNTEAFF. In nucleotides, the CDR3 is TGTGCCAGCAGTTTGAACACTGAAGCTTTCTTT. The complete variable domain, with remaining parts taken from reference TRBV11-1 and TRBJ1-1, reads EAEVAQSPRYKITEKSQAVAFWCDPISGHATLYWYRQILGQGPELLVQFQDESVVDDSQLPKDRFSAERLKGVDSTLKIQPAELGDSAMYLCASSLNTEAFFGQGTRLTVV.

This rearrangement joins TRBV4-1 to TRBJ1-5, with 7 bases fitting TRBD1. The trim removed 0 bases at V and 3 bases at J, leaving 8 bases unmatched. This CDR3 has 17 residues. Germline V lookup: CDR1 MGHRA, CDR2 YSYEKL. The CDR3 sequence is CASSQDFPDRINQPQHF. CDR3 nucleotides: TGCGCCAGCAGCCAAGATTTTCCGGACAGGATCAATCAGCCCCAGCATTTT.

The chain links TRBV2 to TRBJ2-1, with TRBD2 identical over 11 bases. V dropped 6 bases and J dropped 5; count of bases not matched to a gene: 3. Per the germline V gene, CDR1 is SNHLY and CDR2 is FYNNEI. This CDR3 is built from 14 residues. The CDR3 DNA reads as TGTGCCAGCAGACTAGCGGGGGCGAACAATGAGCAGTTCTTC. It translates to CASRLAGANNEQFF.

The table lists this clone with a few counts. V usage is TRBV10-2 and J usage is TRBJ1-1; 8 nucleotides line up with TRBD1. Germline CDR1 reads WSHSY; CDR2 reads SAAADI. CDR3 length equals 13 residues. V was clipped by 5 bases and J by 11 bases; unmatched bases: 10. CDR3 in amino acids: CASSRDRQVEAFF. The CDR3 DNA reads as TGCGCCAGCAGTAGGGACAGGCAAGTGGAGGCTTTCTTT.

This chain links TRBV7-8 with TRBJ2-5; 10 bases are a match to TRBD2. The CDR3 loop spans 15 amino acids. In germline, CDR1 is SGHVS, CDR2 FQNEAQ. The V and J ends lost 4 bases and 4 bases, in that order; junction bases with no gene match: 6. CDR3 amino acids: CASSSRLAGLETQYF. CDR3 sequence (DNA): TGTGCCAGCAGCTCAAGACTAGCGGGTTTAGAGACCCAGTACTTC.

This chain links TRBV2 with TRBJ2-7; D possibly uses TRBD1 or TRBD2 (5 bases each). This CDR3 region has 13 residues. Germline values: CDR1 SNHLY, CDR2 FYNNEI. Trimming took off 7 bases at V and 0 bases at J, with 10 bases between the two ends. CDR3 loop: CASKGPSSYEQYF. CDR3 nucleotides: TGTGCCAGCAAGGGACCGAGCTCCTACGAGCAGTACTTC.

This rearrangement joins TRBV24-1 to TRBJ2-1; TRBD2 might be the D (6 bases). The CDR3 covers 16 residues. Germline CDR1 and CDR2: KGHDR and SFDVKD. Trimming stripped 0 bases from V and 1 base from J, with 9 bases between. CDR3 sequence reads: CATSDLGGRSYNEQFF. The CDR3 DNA reads TGTGCCACCAGTGATTTGGGGGGGAGGTCCTACAATGAGCAGTTCTTC.

The V and J genes are TRBV7-9 and TRBJ1-4; TRBD1 might be the D (6 bases). Looked up from germline, CDR1 is SEHNR and CDR2 is FQNEAQ (reference sequence). CDR3 length equals 15 residues. The V end was cut by 1 base, the J end by 5 bases, with 11 bases between. The CDR3 is CASSLDQGLNEKLFF. The CDR3 bases are TGTGCCAGCAGCTTAGATCAGGGGCTAAATGAAAAACTGTTTTTT.

The V and J genes are TRBV27 and TRBJ2-4; possible D gene TRBD2, 6 bases. The CDR3 runs to 13 residues. V was shortened by 6 bases and J by 12 bases, with 18 bases between the two germline ends. Germline values: CDR1 MNHEY, CDR2 SMNVEV (reference sequence). For the CDR3, the DNA is TGTGCCAGCAGCTGGGGTAAAGCGGGTTATCAGTACTTC. Translation: CASSWGKAGYQYF.

This chain uses TRBV5-1 with TRBJ2-1; the D gene is possibly TRBD2 (6 bases). The CDR3 consists of 14 residues. Germline V lookup: CDR1 SGHRS, CDR2 YFSETQ. Deletions cut 0 bases from V and 6 bases from J, with 10 bases between. As DNA, the CDR3 is TGCGCCAGCAGCTTGGGGGACTGGGGCAATGAGCAGTTCTTC. Residues: CASSLGDWGNEQFF.

The CDR3 sequence: CASSQEGSGLKEPQHF. CDR3 sequence (DNA): TGTGCCAGCAGCCAAGAAGGTTCAGGGCTTAAGGAGCCCCAGCATTTT. The chain has TRBV3-1 (or the pseudogene TRBV3-2) and TRBJ1-5; D is possibly TRBD1 (5 bases). The CDR3 is 16 amino acids. The V gene lost 0 bases and the J gene lost 8 bases, with 17 bases spanning the gap. Germline CDR1 is LGHDT and CDR2 is YNNKEL (reference sequence).